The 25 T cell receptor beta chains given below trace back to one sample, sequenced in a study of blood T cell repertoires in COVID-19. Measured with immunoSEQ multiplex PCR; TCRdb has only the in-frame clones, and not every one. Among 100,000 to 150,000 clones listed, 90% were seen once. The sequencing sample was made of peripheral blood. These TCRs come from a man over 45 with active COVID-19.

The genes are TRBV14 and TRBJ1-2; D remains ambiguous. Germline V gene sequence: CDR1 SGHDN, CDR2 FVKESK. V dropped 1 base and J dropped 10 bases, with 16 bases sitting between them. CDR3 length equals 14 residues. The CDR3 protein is CASSQGGRPFFYTF. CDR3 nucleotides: TGTGCCAGCAGCCAAGGAGGTCGGCCTTTCTTCTACACCTTC.

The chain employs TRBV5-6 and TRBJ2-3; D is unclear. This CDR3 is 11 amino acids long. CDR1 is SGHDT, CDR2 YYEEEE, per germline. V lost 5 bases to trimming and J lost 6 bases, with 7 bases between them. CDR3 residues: CASRAMDTQYF. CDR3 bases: TGTGCCAGCAGGGCAATGGATACGCAGTATTTT.

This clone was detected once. CDR3 nucleotides: TGTGCCAGCAGTGAGGGGACTGTCTACGAGCAGTACTTC. Its translation is CASSEGTVYEQYF. The gene calls are TRBV6-1 and TRBJ2-7; D might be TRBD2 (6 bases). Germline values: CDR1 MNHNS, CDR2 SASEGT. CDR3 length equals 13 residues. Trimming cost V 3 bases and J 3 bases, with 9 bases left between them.

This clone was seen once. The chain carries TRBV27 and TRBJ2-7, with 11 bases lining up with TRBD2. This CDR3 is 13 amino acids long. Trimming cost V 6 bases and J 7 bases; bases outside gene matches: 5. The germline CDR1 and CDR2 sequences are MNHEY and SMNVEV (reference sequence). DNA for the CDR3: TGTGCCAGCAGAACCACTAGCGGGAGAGAGCAGTACGTC. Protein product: CASRTTSGREQYV.

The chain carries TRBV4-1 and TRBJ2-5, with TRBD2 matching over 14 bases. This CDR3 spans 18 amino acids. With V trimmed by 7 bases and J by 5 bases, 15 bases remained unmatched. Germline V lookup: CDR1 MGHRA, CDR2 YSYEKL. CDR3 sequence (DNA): TGCGCCAGCACCCAGCAAGTGGGGACTAGCGGGAGTAGTGAGACCCAGTACTTC. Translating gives CASTQQVGTSGSSETQYF.

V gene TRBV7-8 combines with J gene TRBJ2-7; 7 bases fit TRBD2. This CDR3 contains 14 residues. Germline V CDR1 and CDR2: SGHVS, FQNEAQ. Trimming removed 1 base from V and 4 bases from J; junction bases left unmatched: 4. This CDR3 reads CASSLVAGAYEQYV. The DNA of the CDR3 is TGTGCCAGCAGCTTAGTGGCGGGAGCGTACGAGCAGTACGTC.

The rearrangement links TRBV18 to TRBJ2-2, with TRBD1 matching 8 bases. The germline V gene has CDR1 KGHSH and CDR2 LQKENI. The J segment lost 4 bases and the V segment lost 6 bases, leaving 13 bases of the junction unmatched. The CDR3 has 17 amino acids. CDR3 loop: CASSQTFRTGPTGELFF. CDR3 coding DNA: TGTGCCAGCTCGCAAACCTTTCGGACAGGGCCCACCGGGGAGCTGTTTTTT. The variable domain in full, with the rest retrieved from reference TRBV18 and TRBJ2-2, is NAGVMQNPRHLVRRRGQEARLRCSPMKGHSHVYWYRQLPEEGLKFMVYLQKENIIDESGMPKERFSAEFPKEGPSILRIQQVVRGDSAAYFCASSQTFRTGPTGELFFGEGSRLTVL.

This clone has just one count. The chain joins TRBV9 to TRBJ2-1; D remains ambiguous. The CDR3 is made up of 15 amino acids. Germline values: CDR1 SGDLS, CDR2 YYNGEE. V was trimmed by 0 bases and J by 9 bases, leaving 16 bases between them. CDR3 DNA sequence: TGTGCCAGCAGCGTAGGACTTGAAGGCCACGGTGAGCAGTTCTTC. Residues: CASSVGLEGHGEQFF. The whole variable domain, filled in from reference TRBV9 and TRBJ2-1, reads DSGVTQTPKHLITATGQRVTLRCSPRSGDLSVYWYQQSLDQGLQFLIQYYNGEERAKGNILERFSAQQFPDLHSELNLSSLELGDSALYFCASSVGLEGHGEQFFGPGTRLTVL.

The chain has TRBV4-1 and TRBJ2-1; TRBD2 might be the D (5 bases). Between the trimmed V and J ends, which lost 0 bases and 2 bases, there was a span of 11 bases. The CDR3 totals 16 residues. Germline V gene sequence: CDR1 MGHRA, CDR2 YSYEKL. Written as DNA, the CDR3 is TGCGCCAGCAGCCAAGATCAGTCGGGGACCTACAATGAGCAGTTCTTC. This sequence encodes CASSQDQSGTYNEQFF.

This CDR3 reads CASSRDRGTGDGYTF. CDR3 nucleotides: TGTGCCAGCAGCAGGGACAGGGGAACTGGGGATGGCTACACCTTC. J is TRBJ1-2 and V is TRBV6-5, with 10 bases that match TRBD1. Germline V gives CDR1 MNHEY, CDR2 SVGAGI. The CDR3 runs to 15 residues. V lost 6 bases and J lost 6; bases outside the gene matches: 10.

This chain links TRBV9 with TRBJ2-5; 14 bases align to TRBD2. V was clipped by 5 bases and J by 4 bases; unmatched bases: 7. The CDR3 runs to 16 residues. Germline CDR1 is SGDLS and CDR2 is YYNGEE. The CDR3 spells CASSVGTSGSGETQYF. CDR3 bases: TGTGCCAGCAGTGTGGGGACTAGCGGGAGTGGAGAGACCCAGTACTTC.

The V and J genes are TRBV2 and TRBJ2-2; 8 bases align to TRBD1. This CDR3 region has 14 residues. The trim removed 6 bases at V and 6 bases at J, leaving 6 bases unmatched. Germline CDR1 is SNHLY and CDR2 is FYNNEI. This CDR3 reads CASREQGASGELFF. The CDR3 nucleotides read TGTGCCAGCAGGGAGCAGGGGGCGTCCGGGGAGCTGTTTTTT.

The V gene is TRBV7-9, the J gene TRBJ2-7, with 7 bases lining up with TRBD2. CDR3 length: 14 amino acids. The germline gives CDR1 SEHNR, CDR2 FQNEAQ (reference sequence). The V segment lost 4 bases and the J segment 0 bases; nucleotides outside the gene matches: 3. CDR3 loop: CASSSSGNSYEQYF. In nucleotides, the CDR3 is TGTGCCAGCAGCTCCAGCGGGAACTCCTACGAGCAGTACTTC.

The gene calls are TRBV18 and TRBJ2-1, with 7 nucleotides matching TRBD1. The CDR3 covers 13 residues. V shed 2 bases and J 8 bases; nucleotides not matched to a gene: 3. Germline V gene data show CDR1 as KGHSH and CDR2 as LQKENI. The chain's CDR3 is CASSPTGADEQFF. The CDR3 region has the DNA TGTGCCAGCTCACCAACAGGGGCGGATGAGCAGTTCTTC.

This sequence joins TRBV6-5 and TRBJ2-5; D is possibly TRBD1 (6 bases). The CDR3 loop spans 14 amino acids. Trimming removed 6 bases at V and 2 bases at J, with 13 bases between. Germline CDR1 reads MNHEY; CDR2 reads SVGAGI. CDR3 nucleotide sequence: TGTGCCAGCAGGGCCGTAGGGGGTCAAGAGACCCAGTACTTC. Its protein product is CASRAVGGQETQYF.

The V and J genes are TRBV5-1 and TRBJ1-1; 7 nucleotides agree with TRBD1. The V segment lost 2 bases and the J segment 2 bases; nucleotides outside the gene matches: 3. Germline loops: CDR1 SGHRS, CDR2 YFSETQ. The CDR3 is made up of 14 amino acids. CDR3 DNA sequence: TGCGCCAGCAGCTTAAACAGGGGTAACACTGAAGCTTTCTTT. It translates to CASSLNRGNTEAFF.

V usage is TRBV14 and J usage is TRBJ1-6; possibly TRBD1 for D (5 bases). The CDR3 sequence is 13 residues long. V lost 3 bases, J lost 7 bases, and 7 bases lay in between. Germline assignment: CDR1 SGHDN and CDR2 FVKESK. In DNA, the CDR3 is TGTGCCAGCAGCCACCGACAGAATTCACCCCTCCACTTT. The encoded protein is CASSHRQNSPLHF.

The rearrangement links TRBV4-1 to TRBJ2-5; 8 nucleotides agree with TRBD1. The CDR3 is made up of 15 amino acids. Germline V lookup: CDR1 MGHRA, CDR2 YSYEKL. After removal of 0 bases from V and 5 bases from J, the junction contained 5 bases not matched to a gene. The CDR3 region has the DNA TGCGCCAGCAGCCAAGAGCCCAGGGGGCGCGAGACCCAGTACTTC. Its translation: CASSQEPRGRETQYF.

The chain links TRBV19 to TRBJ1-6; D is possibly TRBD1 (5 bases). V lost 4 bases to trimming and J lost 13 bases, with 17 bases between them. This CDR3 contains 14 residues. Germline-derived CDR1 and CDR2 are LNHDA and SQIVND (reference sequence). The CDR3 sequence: CASSTRDSLSPLHF. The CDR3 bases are TGTGCCAGTAGTACCCGGGACTCTTTGTCCCCCCTCCACTTT. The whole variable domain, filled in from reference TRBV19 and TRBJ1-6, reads DGGITQSPKYLFRKEGQNVTLSCEQNLNHDAMYWYRQDPGQGLRLIYYSQIVNDFQKGDIAEGYSVSREKKESFPLTVTSAQKNPTAFYLCASSTRDSLSPLHFGNGTRLTVT.

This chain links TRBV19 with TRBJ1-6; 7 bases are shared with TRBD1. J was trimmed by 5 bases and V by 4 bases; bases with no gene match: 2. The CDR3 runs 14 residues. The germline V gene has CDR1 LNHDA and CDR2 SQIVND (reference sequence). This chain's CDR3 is CASSTGQNNSPLHF. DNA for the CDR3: TGTGCCAGTAGTACGGGACAGAATAATTCACCCCTCCACTTT. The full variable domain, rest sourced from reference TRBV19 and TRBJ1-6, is DGGITQSPKYLFRKEGQNVTLSCEQNLNHDAMYWYRQDPGQGLRLIYYSQIVNDFQKGDIAEGYSVSREKKESFPLTVTSAQKNPTAFYLCASSTGQNNSPLHFGNGTRLTVT.

The CDR3 nucleotides are TGTGCCAGCAGTCCTCAGCGGGGGGAAGTGAATGAGCAGTTCTTC. Translating gives CASSPQRGEVNEQFF. The J gene is TRBJ2-1, the V gene TRBV7-9; 9 positions match TRBD2. From germline, CDR1 is SEHNR and CDR2 FQNEAQ (reference sequence). V lost 6 bases to trimming and J lost 7 bases; unmatched junction nucleotides: 10. The CDR3 runs 15 residues.

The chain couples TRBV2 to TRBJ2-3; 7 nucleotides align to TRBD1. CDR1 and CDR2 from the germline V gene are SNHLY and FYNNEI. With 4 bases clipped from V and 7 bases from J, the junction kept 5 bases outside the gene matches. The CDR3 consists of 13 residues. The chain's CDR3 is CASSAGGQYTQYF. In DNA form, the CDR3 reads TGTGCCAGCAGTGCAGGGGGTCAATATACGCAGTATTTT.

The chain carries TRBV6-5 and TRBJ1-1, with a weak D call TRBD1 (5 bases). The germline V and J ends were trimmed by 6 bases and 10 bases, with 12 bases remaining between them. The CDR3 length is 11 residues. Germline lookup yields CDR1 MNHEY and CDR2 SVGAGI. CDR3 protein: CASSSGGGAFF. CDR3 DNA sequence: TGTGCCAGCAGCTCGGGGGGGGGAGCTTTCTTT.

The CDR3 coding sequence is TGCGCCAGCAGCTTGGTTTCCGGGACAGGAACCTACGAGCAGTACTTC. Amino acids: CASSLVSGTGTYEQYF. The chain carries TRBV5-1 and TRBJ2-7, with 8 bases that match TRBD1. V was clipped by 0 bases and J by 2 bases; unmatched bases: 7. The CDR3 loop spans 16 amino acids. Germline V gives CDR1 SGHRS, CDR2 YFSETQ.

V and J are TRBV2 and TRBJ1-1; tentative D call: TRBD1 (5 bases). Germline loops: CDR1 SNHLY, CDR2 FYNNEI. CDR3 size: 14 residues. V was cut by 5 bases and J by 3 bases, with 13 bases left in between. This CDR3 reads CASSLTVRDTEAFF. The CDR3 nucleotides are TGTGCCAGCAGTTTGACAGTTCGGGACACTGAAGCTTTCTTT.